The next 10 T cell receptor beta chains were all read from a single sample in a study of cytomegalovirus exposure and HLA in healthy donors. 13 Jbeta primers and 60 Vbeta primers were used for the PCR. Produced via immunoSEQ multiplex PCR; TCRdb's table is partial and in-frame only. The sample lists about 120,000 clones, roughly 80% seen once, with roughly 20% in the top ten. The sample taken for sequencing was PBMCs. Source of these receptors: a young man in good health and CMV-seropositive.

The chain recombines TRBV2 with TRBJ1-5; D is undetermined. The CDR3 runs 12 residues. Germline V gene sequence: CDR1 SNHLY, CDR2 FYNNEI. V was clipped by 1 base and J by 6 bases, with 4 bases between them. The CDR3 here is CASSEVRQPQHF. For the CDR3, the DNA is TGTGCCAGCAGTGAAGTTCGTCAGCCCCAGCATTTT.

The V gene is TRBV5-4, the J gene TRBJ2-5, with D unresolved. This CDR3 contains 13 residues. Per the germline V gene, CDR1 is SGHNT and CDR2 is YYREEE (reference sequence). V lost 0 bases to trimming and J lost 7 bases, with 10 bases between them. The CDR3 DNA is TGTGCCAGCAGCTTGGATCGACCGGGGACCCAGTACTTC. Translation gives CASSLDRPGTQYF. The full variable domain, with the rest looked up from reference TRBV5-4 and TRBJ2-5, is ETGVTQSPTHLIKTRGQQVTLRCSSQSGHNTVSWYQQALGQGPQFIFQYYREEENGRGNFPPRFSGLQFPNYSSELNVNALELDDSALYLCASSLDRPGTQYFGPGTRLLVL.

The chain joins TRBV5-6 to TRBJ1-2; 7 bases align to TRBD1. This CDR3 is built from 14 residues. With V trimmed by 3 bases and J by 1 base, 3 bases remained unmatched. The germline gives CDR1 SGHDT, CDR2 YYEEEE. The CDR3 DNA reads TGTGCCAGCAGCTGGGGACAGATTAACTATGGCTACACCTTC. Translated: CASSWGQINYGYTF.

The chain has TRBV30 and TRBJ2-3; 7 nucleotides match TRBD2. Germline loops: CDR1 GTSNPN, CDR2 SVGIG (reference sequence). After removal of 3 bases from V and 9 bases from J, the junction contained 9 bases not matched to a gene. The CDR3 runs to 13 residues. The CDR3 nucleotides are TGTGCCTGGAGCGGGCCGGGGGGAATGACGCAGTATTTT. Protein sequence: CAWSGPGGMTQYF.

The chain has TRBV7-2 and TRBJ2-3, with a tentative D call TRBD1 (6 bases). V shed 5 bases and J shed 6 bases, with 15 bases lying between them. Germline-derived CDR1 and CDR2 are SGHTA and FQGNSA. The CDR3 runs 14 residues. CDR3 loop: CASSPRAGADTQYF. Here the CDR3 DNA reads TGTGCCAGCAGCCCCCGTGCAGGGGCGGATACGCAGTATTTT.

The chain is built from TRBV7-2 and TRBJ1-1; no definite D call. The CDR3 is made up of 13 amino acids. The germline V and J ends were trimmed by 4 bases and 1 base, with 7 bases remaining between them. Germline lookup yields CDR1 SGHTA and CDR2 FQGNSA. CDR3 loop: CASSYGGNTEAFF. DNA for the CDR3: TGTGCCAGCAGCTATGGAGGGAACACTGAAGCTTTCTTT.

This CDR3 is CASSEGGLPGANVLTF. The CDR3 DNA is TGTGCCAGCAGTGAGGGCGGGCTTCCCGGGGCCAACGTCCTGACTTTC. The genes are TRBV2 and TRBJ2-6; tentative D call: TRBD2 (5 bases). Germline CDR1 SNHLY, CDR2 FYNNEI. Trimming left V 3 bases short and J 4 bases short, with 13 bases between. CDR3 length: 16 residues.

CDR3 loop: CASSPRQGDTDTQYF. CDR3 sequence (DNA): TGTGCCAGCAGCCCGCGACAGGGCGACACAGATACGCAGTATTTT. V usage is TRBV4-2 and J usage is TRBJ2-3; 7 bases are a match to TRBD1. Unmatched junction bases numbered 6, after V lost 4 bases and J lost 2 bases. This CDR3 has 15 residues. CDR1 and CDR2 (germline): LGHNA, YNFKEQ.

V and J are TRBV9 and TRBJ1-1, with D perhaps matching TRBD1 (5 bases). CDR3 length: 14 amino acids. V lost 1 base and J 3 bases, leaving 10 bases between the germline ends. The germline V gene has CDR1 SGDLS and CDR2 YYNGEE. The chain's CDR3 is CASSVQGRHTEAFF. The CDR3 region has the DNA TGTGCCAGCAGCGTACAGGGTAGACACACTGAAGCTTTCTTT. Looking up the rest from reference TRBV9 and TRBJ1-1 gives the full variable domain: DSGVTQTPKHLITATGQRVTLRCSPRSGDLSVYWYQQSLDQGLQFLIQYYNGEERAKGNILERFSAQQFPDLHSELNLSSLELGDSALYFCASSVQGRHTEAFFGQGTRLTVV.

With regard to this clone: Other DNA sequences in this sample translate to the same CDR3. V and J are TRBV6-1 and TRBJ1-5; possibly TRBD1 for D (5 bases). The CDR3 contains 15 residues. Trimming left V 6 bases short and J 5 bases short, with 17 bases between. The V gene's germline CDR1 is MNHNS and CDR2 SASEGT. CDR3 bases: TGTGCCAGCAGGGTGGGGCAGGGATCCGATCAGCCCCAGCATTTT. Amino acids: CASRVGQGSDQPQHF.